A selection of T cell receptor beta chains follows, all from one sample in a study of Graves' ophthalmopathy and Graves' hyperthyroidism. TCRdb fed the multiplex PCR reads into MiXCR, producing one record per CDR3 protein. The sample yields 400,000 to 450,000 distinct CDR3 sequences, about 21% seen once. Source material: peripheral blood. The receptor source for this set is a woman aged 18-35 years with stable Graves' hyperthyroidism. Each CDR3 is given with its conserved first and last residue. D genes are given only for firm matches. Expanded clones are given a class, and other clones once, few, many or no size at all.

D gene	J gene	clone size	V gene	CDR3 DNA	CDR3 protein
-	TRBJ2-5	many	TRBV20-1	TGCAGTGCTCCGGCCCCCGAAGAGACCCAGTACTTC	CSAPAPEETQYF
-	TRBJ1-2	-	TRBV20-1	TGCAGTGCTAGAGATGGGTCCAGGGAAGAGTTAGGCTACACCTTC	CSARDGSREELGYTF
-	TRBJ1-2	many	TRBV27	TGTGCCAGCAGTTTATTGGGCGGCTATGGCTACACCTTC	CASSLLGGYGYTF
TRBD2	TRBJ2-2	many	TRBV2	TGTGCCAGCAGTGAATGGCGGGAGCTAACCGGGGAGCTGTTTTTT	CASSEWRELTGELFF
TRBD1	TRBJ2-7	many	TRBV25-1	TGTGCCAGCAGTGTCCTCCGGGACAGCTCCTACGAGCAGTACTTC	CASSVLRDSSYEQYF
-	TRBJ2-1	-	TRBV2	TGTGCCAGCAGTGGATCCTCCTACAATGAGCAGTTCTTC	CASSGSSYNEQFF
-	TRBJ1-1	many	TRBV19	TGTGCCAGTAGTAAGGCTCAGGGGTTCATGAACACTGAAGCTTTCTTT	CASSKAQGFMNTEAFF
-	TRBJ2-2	many	TRBV27	TGTGCCACTCGGCCCGGGCTGAGCACCGGGGAGCTGTTTTTT	CATRPGLSTGELFF
-	TRBJ2-7	few	TRBV30	TGTGCCTGGAGTGTAAGAGCCCTCAGCTCCTACGAGCAGTACTTC	CAWSVRALSSYEQYF
-	TRBJ2-5	-	TRBV6-2/TRBV6-3	TGTGCCAGCGGGCGGGGCCCCGGGGGAGAGACCCAGTACTTC	CASGRGPGGETQYF
TRBD1	TRBJ1-2	-	TRBV27	TGTGCCAGCACGACAGGGCAAAGGGGCTACACCTTC	CASTTGQRGYTF
-	TRBJ1-1	-	TRBV6-1	TGTGCCAGCAGTGACAGGGTTATGAACACTGAAGCTTTCTTT	CASSDRVMNTEAFF
TRBD1	TRBJ2-7	few	TRBV28	TGTGCCAGCAGTCCCCGGGACAGGGACTACGAGCAGTACTTC	CASSPRDRDYEQYF
-	TRBJ2-3	many	TRBV29-1	TGCAGCGTTGAAGAGGGGGGCGGTGATACGCAGTATTTT	CSVEEGGGDTQYF
-	TRBJ1-2	many	TRBV30	TGTGCCTGGAGTGTCGGGCCAGGGTATGGCTACACCTTC	CAWSVGPGYGYTF
TRBD1	TRBJ2-2	many	TRBV12-3/TRBV12-4	TGTGCCAGCCGACCGGGACAGGGTCGAACCGGGGAGCTGTTTTTT	CASRPGQGRTGELFF
-	TRBJ2-2	many	TRBV11-2	TGTGCCAGCAGCCGCGCCGGACAGACGAACACCGGGGAGCTGTTTTTT	CASSRAGQTNTGELFF
TRBD1	TRBJ2-5	many	TRBV2	TGTGCCATGACAGGGCTGGAGACCCAGTACTTC	CAMTGLETQYF
TRBD1	TRBJ1-5	-	TRBV6-1	TGTGCCAGCAGTGAAGCGCTCTGGACAGGATATTATAGCAATCAGCCCCAGCATTTT	CASSEALWTGYYSNQPQHF
-	TRBJ1-5	many	TRBV5-8	TGTGCCAGCAGCCAGATACCAGGGATGGGTCAGCCCCAGCATTTT	CASSQIPGMGQPQHF
TRBD2	TRBJ2-7	many	TRBV27	TGTGCCAGCAGTAACCCGACTAGCGGGAGACTAGAGCAGTACTTC	CASSNPTSGRLEQYF
-	TRBJ1-3	many	TRBV9	TGTGCCAGCAGCGTAGGGCGGGCTGGAAACACCATATATTTT	CASSVGRAGNTIYF
TRBD1	TRBJ2-7	many	TRBV28	TGTGCCAGCAGCTCCGGGACAGTGACCTACGAGCAGTACTTC	CASSSGTVTYEQYF
-	TRBJ1-1	many	TRBV25-1	TGTGCCAGCAGTGCCCTATCCGGGACGGACGCCTCTGAAGCTTTCTTT	CASSALSGTDASEAFF
-	TRBJ2-5	-	TRBV15	TGTGCCACCAGCAGGACTTTTAGTGGGAGGCTCCAAGAGACCCAGTACTTC	CATSRTFSGRLQETQYF